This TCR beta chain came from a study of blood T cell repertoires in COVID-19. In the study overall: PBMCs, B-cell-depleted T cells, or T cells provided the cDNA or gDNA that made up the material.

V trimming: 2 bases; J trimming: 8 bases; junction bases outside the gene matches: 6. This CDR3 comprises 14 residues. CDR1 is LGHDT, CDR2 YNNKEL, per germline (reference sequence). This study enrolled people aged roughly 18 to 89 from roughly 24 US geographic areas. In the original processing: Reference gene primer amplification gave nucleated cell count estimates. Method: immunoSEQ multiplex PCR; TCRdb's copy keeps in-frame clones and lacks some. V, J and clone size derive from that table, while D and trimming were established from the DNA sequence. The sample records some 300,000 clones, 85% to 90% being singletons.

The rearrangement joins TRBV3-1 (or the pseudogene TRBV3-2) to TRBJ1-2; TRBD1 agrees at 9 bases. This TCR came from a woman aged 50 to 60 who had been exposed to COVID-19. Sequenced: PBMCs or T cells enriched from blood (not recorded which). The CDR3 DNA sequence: TGTGCCAGCAGCCAACGGGACAGGGATCGGGGCTACACCTTC. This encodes CASSQRDRDRGYTF.